The rows below give T cell receptor beta chains drawn from one sample of a study of blood T cell repertoires in COVID-19. Sequenced by immunoSEQ multiplex PCR; TCRdb stores in-frame clones only, minus some. The table includes over 200,000 clones, under 85% detected once. Sequenced sample: peripheral blood. All receptors derive from a young woman with COVID-19, enrolled during active disease. The CDR3 runs from the conserved cysteine through the conserved F or W.

j_gene | v_gene | CDR3aa
TRBJ2-5 | TRBV24-1 | CATSDGQGIRNQETQYF
TRBJ1-1 | TRBV5-5 | CASSLGLTEAFF
TRBJ1-5 | TRBV5-4 | CASSLGGPDSNQPQHF
TRBJ1-2 | TRBV29-1 | CSVKDSKGYTF
TRBJ1-1 | TRBV5-5 | CASSLLTGPWDEAFF
TRBJ1-1 | TRBV30 | CACLTGVNTEAFF
TRBJ2-7 | TRBV30 | CAWGTGTTLREQYF
TRBJ2-7 | TRBV5-1 | CASSGSGTEEQYF
TRBJ1-1 | TRBV19 | CASSIGFRGGTEAFF
TRBJ1-2 | TRBV5-4 | CASSQDVMGDYGYTF
TRBJ2-5 | TRBV4-3 | CASSQDKGAGETQYF
TRBJ2-7 | TRBV23-1 | CASSQSEIARRYEQYF
TRBJ1-5 | TRBV6-2/TRBV6-3 | CASSNGGEGNQPQHF
TRBJ2-7 | TRBV29-1 | CSVESVTYEQYF
TRBJ2-1 | TRBV10-3 | CAVRPKKQVYNEQFF
TRBJ1-2 | TRBV19 | CASIQGNYGYTF
TRBJ2-3 | TRBV11-1 | CASSLAVAGTDTQYF
TRBJ2-5 | TRBV19 | CASSISFGASRETQYF
TRBJ2-5 | TRBV5-1 | CASSSQRVPETQYF
TRBJ2-2 | TRBV2 | CATDVAAQRAGELFF
TRBJ1-2 | TRBV2 | CASWKQGADGYTF
TRBJ1-2 | TRBV25-1 | CASSEWGGPYYGYTF
TRBJ1-1 | TRBV6-2/TRBV6-3 | CASSFKGATEAFF
TRBJ2-5 | TRBV24-1 | CATSDISAPRGQETQYF
TRBJ2-1 | TRBV7-3 | CASSRGQGTSYNEQFF
TRBJ1-1 | TRBV19 | CASRTDWTGGNTEAFF
TRBJ1-1 | TRBV5-8 | CASSLAGGQLF
TRBJ2-7 | TRBV6-1 | CASSEYHEQYF
TRBJ1-3 | TRBV4-1 | CASSQEIQFSGNTIYF
TRBJ2-7 | TRBV5-5 | CASSFLSSGAYEQYF
TRBJ2-7 | TRBV27 | CASSLGTGDKQYF
TRBJ2-7 | TRBV2 | CASASSTYEQYF
TRBJ1-5 | TRBV29-1 | CSVRDRESNQPQHF
TRBJ1-1 | TRBV18 | CASSPGTENTEAFF
TRBJ2-3 | TRBV4-2 | CASSQDRLAGGQDTQYF
TRBJ2-5 | TRBV2 | CASSEGTVSQETQYF
TRBJ2-7 | TRBV5-1 | CASSLPGQNYEQYF
TRBJ2-3 | TRBV3-1/TRBV3-2 | CASSQRSITDTQYF
TRBJ1-2 | TRBV9 | CASSVGDRVYGYTF
TRBJ1-2 | TRBV5-1 | CASSSRDVDGYTF
TRBJ2-1 | TRBV7-8 | CASSYGTSGGSTRFF